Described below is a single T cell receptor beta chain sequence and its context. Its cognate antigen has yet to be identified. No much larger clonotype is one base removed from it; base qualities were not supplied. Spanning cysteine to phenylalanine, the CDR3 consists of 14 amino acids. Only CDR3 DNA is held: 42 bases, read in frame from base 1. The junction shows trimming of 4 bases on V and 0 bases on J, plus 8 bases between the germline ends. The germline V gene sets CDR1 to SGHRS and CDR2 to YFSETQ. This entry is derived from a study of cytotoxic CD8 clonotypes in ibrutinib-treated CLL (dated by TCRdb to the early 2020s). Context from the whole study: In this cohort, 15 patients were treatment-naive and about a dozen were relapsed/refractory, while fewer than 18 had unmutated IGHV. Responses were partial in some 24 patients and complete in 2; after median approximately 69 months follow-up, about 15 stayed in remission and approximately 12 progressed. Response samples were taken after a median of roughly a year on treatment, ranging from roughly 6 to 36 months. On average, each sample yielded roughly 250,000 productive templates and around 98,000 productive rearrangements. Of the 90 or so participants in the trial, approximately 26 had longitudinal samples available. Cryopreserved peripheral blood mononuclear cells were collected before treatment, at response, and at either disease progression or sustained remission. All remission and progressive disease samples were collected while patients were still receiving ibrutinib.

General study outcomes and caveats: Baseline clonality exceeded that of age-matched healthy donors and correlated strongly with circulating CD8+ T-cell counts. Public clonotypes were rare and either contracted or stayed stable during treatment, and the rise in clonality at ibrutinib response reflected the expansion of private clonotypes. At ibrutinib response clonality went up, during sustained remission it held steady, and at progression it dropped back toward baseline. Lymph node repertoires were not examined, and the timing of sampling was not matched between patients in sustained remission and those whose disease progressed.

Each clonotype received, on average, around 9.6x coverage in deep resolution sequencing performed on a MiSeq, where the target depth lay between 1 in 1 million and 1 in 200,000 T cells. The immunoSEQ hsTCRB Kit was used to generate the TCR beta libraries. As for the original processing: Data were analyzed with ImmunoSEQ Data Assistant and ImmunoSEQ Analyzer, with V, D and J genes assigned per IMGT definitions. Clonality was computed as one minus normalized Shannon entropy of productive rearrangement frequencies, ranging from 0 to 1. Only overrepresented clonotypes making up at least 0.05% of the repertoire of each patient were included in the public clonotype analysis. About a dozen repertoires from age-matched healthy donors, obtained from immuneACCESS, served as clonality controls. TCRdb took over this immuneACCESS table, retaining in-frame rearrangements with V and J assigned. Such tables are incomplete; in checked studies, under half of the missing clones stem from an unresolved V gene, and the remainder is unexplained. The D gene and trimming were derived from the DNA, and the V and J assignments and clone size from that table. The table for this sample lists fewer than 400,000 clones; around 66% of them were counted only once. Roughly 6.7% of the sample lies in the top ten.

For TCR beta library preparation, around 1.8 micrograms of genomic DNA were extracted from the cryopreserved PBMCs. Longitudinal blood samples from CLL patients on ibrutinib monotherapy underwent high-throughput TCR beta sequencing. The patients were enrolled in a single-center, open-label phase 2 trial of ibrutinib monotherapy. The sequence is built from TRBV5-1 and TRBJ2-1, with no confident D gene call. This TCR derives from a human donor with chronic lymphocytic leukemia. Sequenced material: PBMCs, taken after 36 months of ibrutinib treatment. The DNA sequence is TGCGCCAGCAGCAGGATAAGCTCCTACAATGAGCAGTTCTTC. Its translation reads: CASSRISSYNEQFF. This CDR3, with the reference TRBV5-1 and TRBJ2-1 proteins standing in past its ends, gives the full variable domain KAGVTQTPRYLIKTRGQQVTLSCSPISGHRSVSWYQQTPGQGLQFLFEYFSETQRNKGNFPGRFSGRQFSNSRSEMNVSTLELGDSALYLCASSRISSYNEQFFGPGTRLTVL.